Below, 9 T cell receptor beta chains from the same sample are listed, as sequenced in a study of blood T cell repertoires in COVID-19. The assay was immunoSEQ multiplex PCR, and TCRdb's table has in-frame clones only and misses some. The repertoire consists of over 150,000 clones, with around 85% occurring once and the leading ten covering approximately 6.2%. The material sequenced was PBMCs or T cells enriched from blood (not recorded which). The origin of the receptors is a man aged 35 to 55 who had recovered from COVID-19.

The chain joins TRBV7-9 to TRBJ2-7, with 10 nucleotides matching TRBD1. From germline, CDR1 is SEHNR and CDR2 FQNEAQ (reference sequence). This CDR3 spans 13 amino acids. The junction had 4 bases not matched to a gene; V was cut back by 6 bases and J by 5 bases. The CDR3 DNA sequence: TGTGCCAGCAGTACCGGGACAGGGGACGAGCAGTACTTC. The encoded protein is CASSTGTGDEQYF.

On this clone itself: The same CDR3 arises from other DNA sequences in this sample as well. J is TRBJ2-2 and V is TRBV19; D is unresolved. The CDR3 has 14 amino acids. Germline CDR1 and CDR2: LNHDA and SQIVND (reference sequence). V was shortened by 9 bases and J by 5 bases, with 16 bases between the two germline ends. For the CDR3, the DNA is TGTGCCAGCAAGAAACCTACCGATACCGGGGAGCTGTTTTTT. Translating it yields CASKKPTDTGELFF. The variable domain in full, completed from reference TRBV19 and TRBJ2-2, reads DGGITQSPKYLFRKEGQNVTLSCEQNLNHDAMYWYRQDPGQGLRLIYYSQIVNDFQKGDIAEGYSVSREKKESFPLTVTSAQKNPTAFYLCASKKPTDTGELFFGEGSRLTVL.

The chain is built from TRBV19 and TRBJ1-1, with 8 positions matching TRBD1. The germline CDR1 and CDR2 sequences are LNHDA and SQIVND (reference sequence). J was trimmed by 3 bases and V by 3 bases; bases with no gene match: 6. The CDR3 length is 15 residues. The CDR3 loop reads CASSIPNRGYTEAFF. Written as DNA, the CDR3 is TGTGCCAGTAGTATTCCGAACAGGGGGTACACTGAAGCTTTCTTT.

The rearrangement joins TRBV6-5 to TRBJ1-2, with D unresolved. Germline lookup yields CDR1 MNHEY and CDR2 SVGAGI. This CDR3 is built from 11 residues. Between the trimmed V and J ends, which lost 8 bases and 8 bases, there was a span of 12 bases. The CDR3 region has the DNA TGTGCCAGCTTTAGTCGAGGGGGCTACACCTTC. Encoded protein: CASFSRGGYTF.

To note about this clone: Other nucleotide sequences from this sample produce the same CDR3. The genes are TRBV7-2 and TRBJ1-2; TRBD1 agrees at 8 bases. CDR1 and CDR2 (germline): SGHTA, FQGNSA. CDR3 length: 13 residues. With V trimmed by 6 bases and J by 4 bases, 4 bases remained unmatched. CDR3 sequence (DNA): TGTGCCAGCAGTCTAGACAGGGGCTATGGCTACACCTTC. As protein: CASSLDRGYGYTF.

This clone was found once. J is TRBJ1-2 and V is TRBV19, with D perhaps matching TRBD1 (6 bases). Germline CDR1 is LNHDA and CDR2 is SQIVND (reference sequence). The CDR3 consists of 13 residues. The germline V and J ends were trimmed by 6 bases and 4 bases, with 12 bases remaining between them. The CDR3 is CASSTGPLYGYTF. CDR3 nucleotide sequence: TGTGCCAGTAGCACAGGGCCCCTCTATGGCTACACCTTC.

This chain connects TRBV19 to TRBJ1-5; TRBD1 matches at 7 bases. Germline V CDR1 and CDR2: LNHDA, SQIVND (reference sequence). There are 13 residues in the CDR3. Unmatched junction bases numbered 5, after V lost 7 bases and J lost 5 bases. The CDR3 is CASNDRVDQPQHF. The CDR3 DNA reads as TGTGCCAGTAACGACAGGGTGGATCAGCCCCAGCATTTT. Full variable domain (outside the CDR3, taken from reference TRBV19 and TRBJ1-5): DGGITQSPKYLFRKEGQNVTLSCEQNLNHDAMYWYRQDPGQGLRLIYYSQIVNDFQKGDIAEGYSVSREKKESFPLTVTSAQKNPTAFYLCASNDRVDQPQHFGDGTRLSIL.

The chain links TRBV11-1 to TRBJ2-3; D unclear. Germline-derived CDR1 and CDR2 are SGHAT and FQDESV (reference sequence). The CDR3 length is 13 residues. The germline V and J ends were trimmed by 2 bases and 6 bases, with 9 bases remaining between them. CDR3 bases: TGTGCCAGCAGCTTATTATTATCCGATACGCAGTATTTT. Amino acid sequence: CASSLLLSDTQYF.

This chain uses TRBV20-1 with TRBJ1-1; no reliable D call. From germline, CDR1 is DFQATT and CDR2 SNEGSKA (reference sequence). This CDR3 comprises 14 residues. The ends were cut back, 6 bases at V and 3 bases at J, with 17 bases in the middle. DNA for the CDR3: TGCAGTGCCAGTGCGGGATTCGGGTACACTGAAGCTTTCTTT. Translating gives CSASAGFGYTEAFF.